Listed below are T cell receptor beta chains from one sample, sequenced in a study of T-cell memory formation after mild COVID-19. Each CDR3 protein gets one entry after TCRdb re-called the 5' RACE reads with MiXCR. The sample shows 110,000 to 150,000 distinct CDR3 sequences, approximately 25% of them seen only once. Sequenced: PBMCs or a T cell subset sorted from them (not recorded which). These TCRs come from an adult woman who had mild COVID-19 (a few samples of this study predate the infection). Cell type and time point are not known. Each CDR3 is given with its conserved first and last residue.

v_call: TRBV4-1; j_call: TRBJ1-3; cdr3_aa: CASSQVLNRDSGNTIYF
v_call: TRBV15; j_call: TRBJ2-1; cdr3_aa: CATSEPGGVDEQFF
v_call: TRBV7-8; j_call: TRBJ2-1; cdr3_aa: CASSTLRDRGVNEQFF
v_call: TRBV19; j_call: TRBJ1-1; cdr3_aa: CASKLLGQGSTEAFF
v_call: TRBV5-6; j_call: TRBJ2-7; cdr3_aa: CASSLGTGHYEQYF
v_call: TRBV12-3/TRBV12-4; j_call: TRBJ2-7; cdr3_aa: CASRRGNEQYF
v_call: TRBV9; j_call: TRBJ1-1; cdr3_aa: CASSVGTDGNTEAFF
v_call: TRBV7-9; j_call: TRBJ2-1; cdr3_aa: CASSLALAGGPDEQFF
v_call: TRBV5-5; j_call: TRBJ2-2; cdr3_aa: CASSSGTFREATNTGELFF
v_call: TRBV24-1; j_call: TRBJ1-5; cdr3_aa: CATSDWQRNQPQHF
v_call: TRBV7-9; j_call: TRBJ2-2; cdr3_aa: CASSGDTDTGELFF
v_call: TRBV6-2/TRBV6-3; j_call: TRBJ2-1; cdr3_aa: CASNPGGGWYNEQFF
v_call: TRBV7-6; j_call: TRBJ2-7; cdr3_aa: CASSLEDPFVEQYF
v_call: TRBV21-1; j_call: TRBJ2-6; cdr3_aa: CASPITGANVLTF
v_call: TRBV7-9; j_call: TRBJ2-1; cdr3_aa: CASSSGDPASYNEQFF
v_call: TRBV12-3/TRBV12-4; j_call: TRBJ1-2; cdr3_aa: CASRGQGEDYGYTF
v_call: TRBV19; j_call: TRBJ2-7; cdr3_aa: CATSGQAETDEQYF
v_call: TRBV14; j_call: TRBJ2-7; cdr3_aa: CASSQTRGAYEQYF
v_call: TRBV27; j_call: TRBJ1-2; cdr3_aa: CASSFRGGSVGYTF
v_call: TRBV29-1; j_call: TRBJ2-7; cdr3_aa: CSVGTHETYEQYF
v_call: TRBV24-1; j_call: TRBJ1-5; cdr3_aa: CATSDPGLSNQPQHF
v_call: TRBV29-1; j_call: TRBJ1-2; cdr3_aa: CSVESWGMNYGYTF
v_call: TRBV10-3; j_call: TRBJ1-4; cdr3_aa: CAISALEGANEKLFF
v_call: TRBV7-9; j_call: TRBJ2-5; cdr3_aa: CASSSPVLGAGSETQYF
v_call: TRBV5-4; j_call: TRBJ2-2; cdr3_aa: CASSWGAGELFF
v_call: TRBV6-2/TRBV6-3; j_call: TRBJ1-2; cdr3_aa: CASSRDRVGYTF